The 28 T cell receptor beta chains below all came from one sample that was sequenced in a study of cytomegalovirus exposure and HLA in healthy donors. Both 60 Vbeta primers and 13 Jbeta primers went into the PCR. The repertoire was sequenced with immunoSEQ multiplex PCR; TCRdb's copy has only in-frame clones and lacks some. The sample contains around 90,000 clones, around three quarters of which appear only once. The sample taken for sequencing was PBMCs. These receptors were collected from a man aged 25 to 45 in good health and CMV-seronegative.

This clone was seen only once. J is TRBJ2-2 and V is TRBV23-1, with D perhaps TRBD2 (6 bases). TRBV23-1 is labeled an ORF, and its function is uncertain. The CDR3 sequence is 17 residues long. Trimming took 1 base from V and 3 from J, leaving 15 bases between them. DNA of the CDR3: TGCGCCAGCAGTCAATTTTTCGGGGGATGGGACACCGGGGAGCTGTTTTTT. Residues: CASSQFFGGWDTGELFF.

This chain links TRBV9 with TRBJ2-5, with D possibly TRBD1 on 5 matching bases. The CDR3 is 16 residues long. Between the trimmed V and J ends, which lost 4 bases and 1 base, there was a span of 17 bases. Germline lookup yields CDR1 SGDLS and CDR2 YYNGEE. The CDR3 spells CASSRRRDSPQETQYF. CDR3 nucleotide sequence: TGTGCCAGCAGCCGTAGGAGAGACAGTCCCCAAGAGACCCAGTACTTC.

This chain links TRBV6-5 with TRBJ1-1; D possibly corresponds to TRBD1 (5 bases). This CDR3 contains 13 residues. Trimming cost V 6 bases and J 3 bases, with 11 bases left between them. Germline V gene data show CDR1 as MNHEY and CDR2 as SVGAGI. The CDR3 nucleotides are TGTGCCAGCAGGATTGACAGTCACACTGAAGCTTTCTTT. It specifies CASRIDSHTEAFF.

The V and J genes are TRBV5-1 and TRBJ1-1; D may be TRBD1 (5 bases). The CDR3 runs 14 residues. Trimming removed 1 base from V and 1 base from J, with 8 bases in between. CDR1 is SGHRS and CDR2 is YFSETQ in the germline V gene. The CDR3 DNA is TGCGCCAGCAGCTTGATTCAGGGGAACACTGAAGCTTTCTTT. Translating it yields CASSLIQGNTEAFF.

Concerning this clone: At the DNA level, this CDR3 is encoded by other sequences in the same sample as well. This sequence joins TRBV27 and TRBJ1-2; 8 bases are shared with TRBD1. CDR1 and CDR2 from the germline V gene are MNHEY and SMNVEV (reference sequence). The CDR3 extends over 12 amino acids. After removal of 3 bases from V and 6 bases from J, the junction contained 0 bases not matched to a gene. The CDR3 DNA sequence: TGTGCCAGCAGTTTGACAGGGGATGGCTACACCTTC. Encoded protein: CASSLTGDGYTF.

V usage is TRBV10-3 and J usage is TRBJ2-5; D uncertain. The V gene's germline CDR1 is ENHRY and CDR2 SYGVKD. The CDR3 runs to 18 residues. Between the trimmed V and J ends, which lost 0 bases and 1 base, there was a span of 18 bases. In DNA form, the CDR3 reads TGTGCCATCAGTGAGTCTATCATTCCAACAGCAACCCAAGAGACCCAGTACTTC. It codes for CAISESIIPTATQETQYF.

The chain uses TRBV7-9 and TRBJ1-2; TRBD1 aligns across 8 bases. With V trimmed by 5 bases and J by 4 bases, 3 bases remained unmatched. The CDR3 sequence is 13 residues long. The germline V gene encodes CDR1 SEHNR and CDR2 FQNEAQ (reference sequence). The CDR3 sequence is CASSPGTGYGYTF. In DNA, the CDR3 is TGTGCCAGCAGCCCCGGGACAGGCTATGGCTACACCTTC.

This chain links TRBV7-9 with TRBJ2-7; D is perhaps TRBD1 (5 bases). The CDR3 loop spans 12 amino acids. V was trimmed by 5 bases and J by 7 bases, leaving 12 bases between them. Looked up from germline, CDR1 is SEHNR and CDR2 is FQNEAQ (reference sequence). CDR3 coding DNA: TGTGCCAGCAGCCCTGGTTCAGGGGAGCAGTACTTC. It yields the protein CASSPGSGEQYF.

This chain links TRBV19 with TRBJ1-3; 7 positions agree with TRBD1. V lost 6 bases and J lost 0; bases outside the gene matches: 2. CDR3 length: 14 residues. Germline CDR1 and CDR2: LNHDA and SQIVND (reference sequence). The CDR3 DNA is TGTGCCAGTAGCGACAGGGCCTCTGGAAACACCATATATTTT. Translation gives CASSDRASGNTIYF.

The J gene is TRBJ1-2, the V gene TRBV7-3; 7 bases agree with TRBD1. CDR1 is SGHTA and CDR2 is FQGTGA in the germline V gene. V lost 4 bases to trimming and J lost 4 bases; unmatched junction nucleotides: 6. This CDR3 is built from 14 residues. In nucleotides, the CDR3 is TGTGCCAGCAGCTCCCGGGGACAGTCCTATGGCTACACCTTC. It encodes CASSSRGQSYGYTF.

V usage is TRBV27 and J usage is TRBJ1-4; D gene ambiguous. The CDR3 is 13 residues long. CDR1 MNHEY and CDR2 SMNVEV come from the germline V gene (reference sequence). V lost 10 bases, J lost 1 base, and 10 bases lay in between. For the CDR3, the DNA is TGTGCCACCCGACAAGGAACTAATGAAAAACTGTTTTTT. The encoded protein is CATRQGTNEKLFF.

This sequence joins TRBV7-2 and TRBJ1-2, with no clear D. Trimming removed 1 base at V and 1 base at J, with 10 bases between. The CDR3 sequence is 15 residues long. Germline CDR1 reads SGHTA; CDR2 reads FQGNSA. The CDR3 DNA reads TGTGCCAGCAGCTTAGGGGCAGGCGATAACTATGGCTACACCTTC. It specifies CASSLGAGDNYGYTF.

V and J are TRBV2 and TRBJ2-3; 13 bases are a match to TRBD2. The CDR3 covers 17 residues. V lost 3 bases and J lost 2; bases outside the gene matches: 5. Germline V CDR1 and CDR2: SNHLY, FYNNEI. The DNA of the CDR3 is TGTGCCAGCAGTGAGCACGGACTAGCGGGAGCCACAGATACGCAGTATTTT. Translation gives CASSEHGLAGATDTQYF.

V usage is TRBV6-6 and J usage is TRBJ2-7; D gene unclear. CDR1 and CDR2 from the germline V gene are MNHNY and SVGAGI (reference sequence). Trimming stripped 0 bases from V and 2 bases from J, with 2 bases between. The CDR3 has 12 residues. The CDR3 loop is CASSYSAYEQYF. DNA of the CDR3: TGTGCCAGCAGTTACTCCGCCTACGAGCAGTACTTC.

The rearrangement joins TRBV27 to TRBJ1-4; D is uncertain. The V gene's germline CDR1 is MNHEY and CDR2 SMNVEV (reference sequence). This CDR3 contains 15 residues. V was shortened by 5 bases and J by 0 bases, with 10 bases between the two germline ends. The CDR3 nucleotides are TGTGCCAGCAGTACACACCAGGCAACTAATGAAAAACTGTTTTTT. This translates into CASSTHQATNEKLFF.

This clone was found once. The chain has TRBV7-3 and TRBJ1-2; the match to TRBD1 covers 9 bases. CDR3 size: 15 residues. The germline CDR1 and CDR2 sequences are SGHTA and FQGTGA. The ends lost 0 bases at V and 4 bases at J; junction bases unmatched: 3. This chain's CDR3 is CASSLTGQGIYGYTF. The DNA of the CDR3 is TGTGCCAGCAGCTTAACGGGACAGGGAATCTATGGCTACACCTTC. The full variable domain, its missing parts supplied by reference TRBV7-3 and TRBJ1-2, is GAGVSQTPSNKVTEKGKYVELRCDPISGHTALYWYRQSLGQGPEFLIYFQGTGAADDSGLPNDRFFAVRPEGSVSTLKIQRTERGDSAVYLCASSLTGQGIYGYTFGSGTRLTVV.

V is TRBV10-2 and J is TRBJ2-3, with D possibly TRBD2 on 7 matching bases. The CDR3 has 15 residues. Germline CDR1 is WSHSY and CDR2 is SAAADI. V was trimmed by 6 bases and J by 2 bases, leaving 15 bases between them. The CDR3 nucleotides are TGCGCCAGCAGAGGGGGGGGACTTAACACAGATACGCAGTATTTT. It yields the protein CASRGGGLNTDTQYF.

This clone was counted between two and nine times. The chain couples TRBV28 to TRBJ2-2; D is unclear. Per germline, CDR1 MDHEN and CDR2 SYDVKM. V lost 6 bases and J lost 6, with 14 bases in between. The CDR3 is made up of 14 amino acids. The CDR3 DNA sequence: TGTGCCAGCAGCCCACCGGCGGAAGCCGGGGAGCTGTTTTTT. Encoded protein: CASSPPAEAGELFF.

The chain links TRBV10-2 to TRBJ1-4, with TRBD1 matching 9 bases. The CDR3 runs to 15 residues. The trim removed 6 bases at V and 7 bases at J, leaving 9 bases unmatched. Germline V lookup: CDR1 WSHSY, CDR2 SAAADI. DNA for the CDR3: TGCGCCAGCAGCTTCCCGGGACAGGGAGTTGAAAAACTGTTTTTT. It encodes CASSFPGQGVEKLFF.

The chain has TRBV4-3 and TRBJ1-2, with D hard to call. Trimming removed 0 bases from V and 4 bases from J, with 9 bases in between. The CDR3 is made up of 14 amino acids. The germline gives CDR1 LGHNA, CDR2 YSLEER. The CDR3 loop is CASSQESGFYGYTF. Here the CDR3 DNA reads TGCGCCAGCAGCCAAGAATCCGGGTTCTATGGCTACACCTTC.

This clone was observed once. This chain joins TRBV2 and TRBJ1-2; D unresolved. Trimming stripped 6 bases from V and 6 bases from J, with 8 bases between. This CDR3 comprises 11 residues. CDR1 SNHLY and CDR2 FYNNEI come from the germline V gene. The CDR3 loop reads CASREYHGYTF. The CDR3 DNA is TGTGCCAGCAGGGAATATCATGGCTACACCTTC.

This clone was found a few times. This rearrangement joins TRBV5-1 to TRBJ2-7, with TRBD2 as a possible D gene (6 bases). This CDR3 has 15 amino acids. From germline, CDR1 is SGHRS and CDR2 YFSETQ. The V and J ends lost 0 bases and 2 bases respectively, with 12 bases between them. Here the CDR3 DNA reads TGCGCCAGCAGCTTGGATGGGCGGGGAGCCTACGAGCAGTACTTC. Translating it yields CASSLDGRGAYEQYF.

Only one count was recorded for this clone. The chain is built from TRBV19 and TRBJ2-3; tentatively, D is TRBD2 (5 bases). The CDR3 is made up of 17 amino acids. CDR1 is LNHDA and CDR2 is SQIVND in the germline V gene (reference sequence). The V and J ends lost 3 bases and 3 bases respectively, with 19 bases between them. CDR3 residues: CASSIGVASKITDTQYF. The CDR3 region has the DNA TGTGCCAGTAGTATCGGTGTGGCTAGCAAGATAACAGATACGCAGTATTTT.

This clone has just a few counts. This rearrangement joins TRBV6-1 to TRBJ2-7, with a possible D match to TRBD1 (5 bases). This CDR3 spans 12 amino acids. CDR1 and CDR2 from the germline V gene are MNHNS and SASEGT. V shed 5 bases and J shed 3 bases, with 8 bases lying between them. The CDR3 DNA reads TGTGCCAGCAGTACAGGAGACTACGAGCAGTACTTC. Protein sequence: CASSTGDYEQYF.

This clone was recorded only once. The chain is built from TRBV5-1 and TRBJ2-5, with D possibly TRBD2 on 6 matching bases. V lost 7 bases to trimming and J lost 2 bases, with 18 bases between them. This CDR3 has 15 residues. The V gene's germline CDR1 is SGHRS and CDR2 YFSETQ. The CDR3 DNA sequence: TGCGCCAGCTACCCTAGCCGGGGGAGGCAAGAGACCCAGTACTTC. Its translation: CASYPSRGRQETQYF.

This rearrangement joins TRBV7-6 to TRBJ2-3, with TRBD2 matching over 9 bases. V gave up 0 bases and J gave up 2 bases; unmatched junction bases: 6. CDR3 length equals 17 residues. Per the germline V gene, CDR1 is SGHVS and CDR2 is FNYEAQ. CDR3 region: CASSLAGVAGVTDTQYF. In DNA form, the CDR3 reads TGTGCCAGCAGCTTAGCCGGGGTAGCGGGAGTCACAGATACGCAGTATTTT.

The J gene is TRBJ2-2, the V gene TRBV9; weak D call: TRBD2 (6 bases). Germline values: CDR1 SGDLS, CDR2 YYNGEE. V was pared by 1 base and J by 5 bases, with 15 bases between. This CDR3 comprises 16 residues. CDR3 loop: CASSVLGGFGTGELFF. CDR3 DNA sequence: TGTGCCAGCAGCGTATTAGGAGGGTTTGGGACCGGGGAGCTGTTTTTT.

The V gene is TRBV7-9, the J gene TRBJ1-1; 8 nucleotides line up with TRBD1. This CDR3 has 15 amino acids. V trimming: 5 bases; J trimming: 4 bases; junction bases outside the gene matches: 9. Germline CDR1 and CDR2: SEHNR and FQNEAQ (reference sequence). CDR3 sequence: CASSTYRGLGTEAFF. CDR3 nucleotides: TGTGCCAGCAGCACATACAGGGGGTTGGGCACTGAAGCTTTCTTT.